These 5 T cell receptor beta chains were all obtained from the same sample, sequenced in a study of CD8 T cell repertoires and HIV-1 epitope variants. No antigen has been assigned to these receptors. Here immunoSEQ multiplex PCR was the method, and the copy in TCRdb shows in-frame clones only, minus some. The sample contains almost 3,000 clones, around 73% of which appear only once. Sequencing was done on a sample of cultured CD8+ T cells derived from PBMCs. Receptors originate from a male donor with HIV.

The DNA for the CDR3 is TGTGCCAGTAGTATTGGCAGAGGGGAGACCCAGTACTTC. Its translation is CASSIGRGETQYF. The gene calls are TRBV19 and TRBJ2-5; maybe TRBD2 (5 bases). The germline gives CDR1 LNHDA, CDR2 SQIVND (reference sequence). This CDR3 is built from 13 residues. Between the trimmed V and J ends, which lost 3 bases and 5 bases, there was a span of 10 bases.

V gene TRBV7-6 combines with J gene TRBJ2-1; no reliable D call. Germline CDR1 and CDR2: SGHVS and FNYEAQ. CDR3 length: 14 amino acids. Trimming took 5 bases from V and 7 from J, leaving 15 bases between them. The CDR3: CASSPGLQANEQFF. CDR3 nucleotide sequence: TGTGCCAGCAGCCCGGGCCTCCAGGCTAATGAGCAGTTCTTC.

The V and J genes are TRBV19 and TRBJ1-4; perhaps TRBD1 as D (6 bases). The V end was cut by 3 bases, the J end by 15 bases, with 14 bases between. Germline assignment: CDR1 LNHDA and CDR2 SQIVND (reference sequence). CDR3 size: 12 residues. This CDR3 reads CASSMGGQRVFF. DNA of the CDR3: TGTGCCAGTAGTATGGGAGGACAGAGGGTGTTTTTT.

The V gene is TRBV5-4, the J gene TRBJ2-3; 7 bases match TRBD2. The CDR3 extends over 16 amino acids. Germline lookup yields CDR1 SGHNT and CDR2 YYREEE (reference sequence). Trimming at V came to 4 bases and at J to 1 base, leaving 9 bases not matched to a gene. CDR3 sequence: CASSGGGTRGTDTQYF. The CDR3 bases are TGTGCCAGCAGCGGGGGAGGGACGAGGGGCACAGATACGCAGTATTTT.

The chain employs TRBV4-2 and TRBJ2-5, with a possible D match to TRBD1 (6 bases). The germline V gene encodes CDR1 LGHNA and CDR2 YNFKEQ. The length of the CDR3 is 14 residues. Trimming stripped 6 bases from V and 4 bases from J, with 15 bases between. Written as DNA, the CDR3 is TGTGCCAGCAGTCCCGGGACACAATCAGAGACCCAGTACTTC. Translation: CASSPGTQSETQYF.